Below are 21 T cell receptor beta chains sequenced from a single sample in a study of blood T cell repertoires in COVID-19. Repertoires were generated with immunoSEQ multiplex PCR, while TCRdb's copy carries only in-frame clones and drops some. The sample has 230,000 or so clones, roughly 76% seen once. Specimen: peripheral blood. The source is a human donor in a cohort sampled during active COVID-19.

The genes are TRBV3-1 (or the pseudogene TRBV3-2) and TRBJ1-2, with D unresolved. The CDR3 runs 15 residues. Germline V gene data show CDR1 as LGHDT and CDR2 as YNNKEL (reference sequence). With 0 bases removed from V and 4 bases from J, the gap between germline ends came to 12 bases. The CDR3 region is CASSQDRLPLYGYTF. The CDR3 coding sequence is TGTGCCAGCAGCCAAGATCGACTGCCTCTCTATGGCTACACCTTC.

The V call is TRBV24-1, the J call TRBJ1-5; D call uncertain. Looked up from germline, CDR1 is KGHDR and CDR2 is SFDVKD. Trimming cost V 6 bases and J 11 bases, with 22 bases left between them. The CDR3 length is 15 residues. The CDR3 spells CATSLAGPQGGTQHF. The CDR3 nucleotides read TGTGCCACCAGTCTCGCCGGGCCCCAAGGCGGGACCCAGCATTTT.

A few counts support this clone. This specimen includes other DNA sequences encoding the same CDR3. This chain connects TRBV5-1 to TRBJ1-1, with 8 bases that match TRBD1. V was clipped by 0 bases and J by 5 bases; unmatched bases: 0. Germline CDR1 is SGHRS and CDR2 is YFSETQ. The CDR3 has 13 amino acids. CDR3 region: CASSLDRGTEAFF. In DNA form, the CDR3 reads TGCGCCAGCAGCTTGGACAGGGGGACTGAAGCTTTCTTT.

The V and J genes are TRBV24-1 and TRBJ2-6; 7 bases are shared with TRBD1. Germline loops: CDR1 KGHDR, CDR2 SFDVKD. CDR3 length: 17 residues. The V segment lost 7 bases and the J segment 0 bases; nucleotides outside the gene matches: 8. For the CDR3, the DNA is TGTGCCACCAGCAGGACAGGACCAAGCTCTGGGGCCAACGTCCTGACTTTC. This gives the protein CATSRTGPSSGANVLTF.

This chain uses TRBV4-3 with TRBJ1-2; tentatively, D is TRBD1 (6 bases). The V and J ends lost 0 bases and 6 bases respectively, with 17 bases between them. CDR1 is LGHNA and CDR2 is YSLEER in the germline V gene. The CDR3 runs 16 residues. The CDR3 protein is CASSQDLIGGGDGYTF. As DNA, the CDR3 is TGCGCCAGCAGCCAAGATCTGATTGGGGGCGGAGATGGCTACACCTTC.

This chain links TRBV9 with TRBJ2-1; TRBD2 matches at 12 bases. Trimming cost V 6 bases and J 7 bases; bases outside gene matches: 11. This CDR3 is built from 16 residues. Per the germline V gene, CDR1 is SGDLS and CDR2 is YYNGEE. In DNA, the CDR3 is TGTGCCAGCAATCTGGAAGGACTAGCGGGAATGAATGAGCAGTTCTTC. Its protein is CASNLEGLAGMNEQFF.

This clone appeared a single time. The CDR3 nucleotides read TGTGCCACCAGCAGTAGGACAGGGGGGACAGATACGCAGTATTTT. It specifies CATSSRTGGTDTQYF. The genes are TRBV15 and TRBJ2-3; the match to TRBD1 covers 10 bases. CDR3 length: 15 residues. The J segment lost 3 bases and the V segment lost 3 bases, leaving 3 bases of the junction unmatched. Germline V CDR1 and CDR2: LNHNV, YYDKDF (reference sequence).

The V gene is TRBV7-3, the J gene TRBJ2-7; 10 positions agree with TRBD1. Trimming removed 4 bases from V and 5 bases from J; junction bases left unmatched: 8. In germline, CDR1 is SGHTA, CDR2 FQGTGA. The CDR3 spans 15 residues. This CDR3 is CASSSLTGGFHEQYF. DNA for the CDR3: TGTGCCAGCAGCTCATTGACAGGGGGCTTCCACGAGCAGTACTTC.

This clone was counted a single time. The CDR3 loop reads CASIDWTGGRYEQYF. As DNA, the CDR3 is TGTGCCAGCATCGACTGGACAGGGGGACGCTACGAGCAGTACTTC. The gene calls are TRBV28 and TRBJ2-7; 10 nucleotides match TRBD1. Germline CDR1 reads MDHEN; CDR2 reads SYDVKM. The CDR3 spans 15 residues. V lost 7 bases to trimming and J lost 3 bases; unmatched junction nucleotides: 9. Full variable domain (outside the CDR3, taken from reference TRBV28 and TRBJ2-7): DVKVTQSSRYLVKRTGEKVFLECVQDMDHENMFWYRQDPGLGLRLIYFSYDVKMKEKGDIPEGYSVSREKKERFSLILESASTNQTSMYLCASIDWTGGRYEQYFGPGTRLTVT.

This chain joins TRBV7-9 and TRBJ2-7; 12 nucleotides agree with TRBD2. V lost 5 bases to trimming and J lost 0 bases; unmatched junction nucleotides: 2. Germline V gene data show CDR1 as SEHNR and CDR2 as FQNEAQ (reference sequence). This CDR3 comprises 15 residues. The CDR3 DNA follows: TGTGCCAGCAGCCCTAGCGGGGGGGGCTCCTACGAGCAGTACTTC. It encodes CASSPSGGGSYEQYF. The full variable domain, its missing parts supplied by reference TRBV7-9 and TRBJ2-7, is DTGVSQNPRHKITKRGQNVTFRCDPISEHNRLYWYRQTLGQGPEFLTYFQNEAQLEKSRLLSDRFSAERPKGSFSTLEIQRTEQGDSAMYLCASSPSGGGSYEQYFGPGTRLTVT.

CDR3 loop: CASSSLAGVANEQFF. Here the CDR3 DNA reads TGTGCCAGCAGCTCTCTAGCGGGAGTCGCCAATGAGCAGTTCTTC. This chain joins TRBV7-2 and TRBJ2-1; 10 bases are shared with TRBD2. Looked up from germline, CDR1 is SGHTA and CDR2 is FQGNSA. The CDR3 is 15 amino acids. V trimming: 4 bases; J trimming: 6 bases; junction bases outside the gene matches: 6.

This clone was counted once. The chain links TRBV18 to TRBJ2-3; unclear D gene. V was shortened by 3 bases and J by 3 bases, with 7 bases between the two germline ends. The CDR3 length is 13 residues. Germline V gives CDR1 KGHSH, CDR2 LQKENI. The CDR3 sequence is CASSPPVTDTQYF. The CDR3 nucleotides are TGTGCCAGCTCACCCCCTGTGACAGATACGCAGTATTTT.

The V call is TRBV11-2, the J call TRBJ2-1; weak D call: TRBD2 (6 bases). This CDR3 region has 17 residues. V lost 4 bases and J lost 1, with 17 bases in between. Germline lookup yields CDR1 SGHAT and CDR2 FQNNGV. This CDR3 reads CASSSGRVRGSYNEQFF. DNA for the CDR3: TGTGCCAGCAGCTCTGGACGGGTACGGGGGTCCTACAATGAGCAGTTCTTC.

This clone has only a few counts. The chain has TRBV2 and TRBJ1-1; D may be TRBD1 (6 bases). Germline V CDR1 and CDR2: SNHLY, FYNNEI. The CDR3 length is 14 residues. The ends were cut back, 8 bases at V and 2 bases at J, with 15 bases in the middle. The CDR3 sequence is CASGTGTPNTEAFF. The DNA of the CDR3 is TGTGCCAGCGGTACGGGGACACCAAACACTGAAGCTTTCTTT.

The sample holds one count of this clone. This chain connects TRBV4-1 to TRBJ2-3; TRBD2 is a possible D gene (5 bases). Trimming took off 4 bases at V and 4 bases at J, with 12 bases between the two ends. The germline V gene has CDR1 MGHRA and CDR2 YSYEKL. This CDR3 has 14 residues. CDR3 in DNA: TGCGCCAGCAGCCCCCGGGCTAGCCCAGATACGCAGTATTTT. Protein sequence: CASSPRASPDTQYF.

The gene calls are TRBV12-3 or TRBV12-4 and TRBJ2-7; D may be TRBD1 (6 bases). The ends were cut back, 3 bases at V and 3 bases at J, with 9 bases in the middle. The length of the CDR3 is 13 residues. The CDR3 bases are TGTGCCAGCAGTTTCGGGACAAACTACGAGCAGTACTTC. This translates into CASSFGTNYEQYF.

The chain joins TRBV7-9 to TRBJ2-7; D is unclear. CDR3 length: 15 residues. The germline gives CDR1 SEHNR, CDR2 FQNEAQ (reference sequence). V was pared by 2 bases and J by 0 bases, with 11 bases between. CDR3 amino acids: CASSLSLGPSYEQYF. The CDR3 DNA is TGTGCCAGCAGCTTATCGCTCGGTCCCTCCTACGAGCAGTACTTC.

This clone was seen more than once but under ten times. The chain combines TRBV9 with TRBJ2-7, with D uncertain. From germline, CDR1 is SGDLS and CDR2 YYNGEE. Between the trimmed V and J ends, which lost 0 bases and 2 bases, there was a span of 9 bases. CDR3 size: 14 residues. Here the CDR3 DNA reads TGTGCCAGCAGCGTAGAGAGAGTGACCTACGAGCAGTACTTC. Translated: CASSVERVTYEQYF.

This chain links TRBV19 with TRBJ1-1; a possible D gene is TRBD1 (5 bases). The V gene lost 4 bases and the J gene lost 0 bases, with 12 bases spanning the gap. This CDR3 is 15 amino acids long. Germline values: CDR1 LNHDA, CDR2 SQIVND (reference sequence). The CDR3 region has the DNA TGTGCCAGTAGTACGGCAGGGTATATGAACACTGAAGCTTTCTTT. Its protein is CASSTAGYMNTEAFF.

The V gene is TRBV24-1, the J gene TRBJ1-5; D is unclear. V lost 5 bases and J 4 bases, leaving 5 bases between the germline ends. This CDR3 contains 12 residues. Germline CDR1 KGHDR, CDR2 SFDVKD. CDR3 coding DNA: TGTGCCACCAGTGCCCCGAATCAGCCCCAGCATTTT. It translates to CATSAPNQPQHF.

The chain joins TRBV12-3 or TRBV12-4 to TRBJ2-1, with D perhaps matching TRBD2 (6 bases). The V end lost 6 bases, the J end lost 8 bases, and 14 bases lay between the germline ends. The CDR3 has 13 residues. The CDR3 region has the DNA TGTGCCAGCAGCCGGGGGACGGATCATGAGCAGTTCTTC. Protein: CASSRGTDHEQFF.